A single sample gave rise to the 32 T cell receptor beta chains below, sequenced in a study of blood T cells in healthy people across ages. With a J-beta primer mix and a sample-barcoded 5' primer, a second PCR ran 7 to 11 cycles. TCRdb re-called the 5' RACE reads with MiXCR, one entry per CDR3 protein. The sample has about 1.5 million distinct CDR3 sequences, roughly two fifths seen once. The sample consisted of blood. Source of these receptors: a woman younger than 30 in good health.

As concerns this clonotype: A junction end diverges from the germline sequence, so it may reflect a read error. The V call is TRBV6-5, the J call TRBJ2-3, with D unclear. There are 14 residues in the CDR3. Germline values: CDR1 MNHEY, CDR2 SVGAGI. The CDR3 loop is CACSLRQGTDTQYF. CDR3 DNA: TGTGCCTGCAGCTTACGTCAAGGAACAGATACGCAGTATTTT.

The V call is TRBV4-2, the J call TRBJ2-1, with unresolved D. CDR1 is LGHNA, CDR2 YNFKEQ, per germline. The CDR3 runs to 17 residues. The V gene lost 4 bases and the J gene lost 0 bases, with 16 bases spanning the gap. CDR3 nucleotide sequence: TGTGCCAGCAGCCCCTCTTTCGCGAGAAGCTCCTACAATGAGCAGTTCTTC. Translated, it gives CASSPSFARSSYNEQFF.

The chain joins TRBV3-1 to TRBJ2-3; D ambiguous. The CDR3 sequence is 13 residues long. Germline V CDR1 and CDR2: LGHDT, YNNKEL (reference sequence). Trimming took 3 bases from V and 3 from J, leaving 7 bases between them. The CDR3 spells CASSHRATDTQYF. The CDR3, as DNA: TGTGCCAGCAGCCACCGGGCGACAGATACGCAGTATTTT.

As to this clonotype: Given the absence of the conserved phenylalanine or tryptophan at the CDR3 end, a read error is likely. V usage is TRBV6-2 or TRBV6-3 and J usage is TRBJ2-5; no firm D call. With 1 base removed from V and 2 bases from J, the gap between germline ends came to 11 bases. The CDR3 has 15 residues. Per germline, CDR1 MNHEY and CDR2 SVGEGT. CDR3 protein: CASSYYSQVQETQYY. CDR3 DNA: TGTGCCAGCAGTTACTACAGCCAAGTACAAGAGACCCAGTACTAC.

Notes on this clonotype: This may be a read error: a much more frequent sequence differs by one nucleotide. The V and J genes are TRBV12-3 or TRBV12-4 and TRBJ2-1, with a possible D match to TRBD2 (6 bases). CDR3 length: 14 amino acids. CDR3 amino acids: CPSSGGTAYNEQFF. DNA for the CDR3: TGTCCCAGCAGTGGGGGGACTGCCTACAATGAGCAGTTCTTC.

This clonotype has at least ten counts. The CDR3 DNA reads TGTGCCATCAAGGCACCCCTGGCAGATACGCAGTATTTT. Translation: CAIKAPLADTQYF. The chain couples TRBV10-3 to TRBJ2-3; D ambiguous. Germline loops: CDR1 ENHRY, CDR2 SYGVKD. V lost 7 bases to trimming and J lost 4 bases, with 12 bases between them. There are 13 residues in the CDR3.

The chain is built from TRBV29-1 and TRBJ1-2; D is uncertain. CDR1 SQVTM and CDR2 ANQGSEA come from the germline V gene. This CDR3 contains 12 residues. V lost 7 bases to trimming and J lost 2 bases, with 11 bases between them. CDR3 loop: CSDLPGNYGYTF. In nucleotides, the CDR3 is TGCAGCGACCTTCCAGGAAACTATGGCTACACCTTC.

As regards this clonotype: At one end the junction does not follow the germline gene, possibly because of a read error. This chain connects TRBV4-3 to TRBJ2-1; TRBD2 matches at 7 bases. The CDR3 has 15 amino acids. The germline gives CDR1 LGHNA, CDR2 YSLEER. This chain's CDR3 is CASSPSGNTYNKQFF. The CDR3 DNA is TGCGCCAGCAGCCCCAGCGGGAATACCTACAATAAGCAGTTCTTC.

The rearrangement joins TRBV14 to TRBJ2-3, with D perhaps given as TRBD1 or TRBD2 (5 bases each). Germline V gene data show CDR1 as SGHDN and CDR2 as FVKESK. This CDR3 has 15 residues. V was shortened by 0 bases and J by 1 base, with 8 bases between the two germline ends. This chain's CDR3 is CASSQEQGGTDTQYF. CDR3 sequence (DNA): TGTGCCAGCAGCCAAGAGCAGGGAGGCACAGATACGCAGTATTTT.

Only a few counts were recorded for this clonotype. The chain is built from TRBV15 and TRBJ1-4, with D unclear. This CDR3 is built from 16 residues. The V gene lost 0 bases and the J gene lost 4 bases, with 12 bases spanning the gap. Germline V gene sequence: CDR1 LNHNV, CDR2 YYDKDF (reference sequence). The CDR3, as DNA: TGTGCCACCAGCAGAGATCGAACAGCTCTTAATGAAAAACTGTTTTTT. This translates into CATSRDRTALNEKLFF.

The genes are TRBV15 and TRBJ2-1; D possibly matches TRBD1 or TRBD2 (5 bases each). There are 14 residues in the CDR3. The germline CDR1 and CDR2 sequences are LNHNV and YYDKDF (reference sequence). Trimming cost V 5 bases and J 7 bases, with 15 bases left between them. The DNA of the CDR3 is TGTGCCACCAGCGTACGGACTGGGGCTAATGAGCAGTTCTTC. Protein: CATSVRTGANEQFF.

The sample holds a few counts of this clonotype. This rearrangement joins TRBV7-3 to TRBJ2-4; 10 bases agree with TRBD1. CDR3 length equals 15 residues. Germline trimming cut 3 bases from V and 5 bases from J; bases unmatched to any gene: 4. The germline V gene encodes CDR1 SGHTA and CDR2 FQGTGA. The CDR3 sequence: CASSLSGQGENIQYF. In nucleotides, the CDR3 is TGTGCCAGCAGCTTGAGCGGACAGGGGGAAAACATTCAGTACTTC.

The chain is built from TRBV7-9 and TRBJ2-3; 8 bases align to TRBD1. Germline loops: CDR1 SEHNR, CDR2 FQNEAQ (reference sequence). The CDR3 spans 15 residues. Trimming took 3 bases from V and 5 from J; bases not matched to a gene: 7. The CDR3 DNA reads as TGTGCCAGCAGCTTTAGGGGCAGGGGGCTAGATACGCAGTATTTT. This sequence encodes CASSFRGRGLDTQYF.

This clonotype was seen many times. The chain has TRBV29-1 and TRBJ2-1; possible D gene TRBD2, 6 bases. The ends were cut back, 3 bases at V and 7 bases at J, with 22 bases in the middle. Germline CDR1 reads SQVTM; CDR2 reads ANQGSEA. The CDR3 is 16 amino acids. CDR3 sequence: CSVESLRDWIINEQFF. Here the CDR3 DNA reads TGCAGCGTTGAGAGCCTCCGGGACTGGATTATTAATGAGCAGTTCTTC.

This clonotype was detected only a few times. CDR3 in DNA: TGCGCCAGCAGTGAGGACGGAGGCAATCAGCCCCAGCATTTT. Translation gives CASSEDGGNQPQHF. This rearrangement joins TRBV5-1 to TRBJ1-5; no clear D gene. From germline, CDR1 is SGHRS and CDR2 YFSETQ. The ends were cut back, 5 bases at V and 2 bases at J, with 11 bases in the middle. CDR3 length: 14 amino acids.

The chain has TRBV5-6 and TRBJ1-4, with D perhaps TRBD1 (5 bases). Deletions cut 7 bases from V and 8 bases from J, with 15 bases between. In germline, CDR1 is SGHDT, CDR2 YYEEEE. The CDR3 runs 13 residues. The CDR3 bases are TGTGCCAGCGGGGACGGGACGAGAGAAAAACTGTTTTTT. Its translation is CASGDGTREKLFF.

The rearrangement joins TRBV29-1 to TRBJ1-2; D is undetermined. Germline V gene sequence: CDR1 SQVTM, CDR2 ANQGSEA. CDR3 length equals 16 residues. V shed 1 base and J shed 11 bases, with 26 bases lying between them. In nucleotides, the CDR3 is TGCAGCGTTGAAGGACACCCGGCAGTTTTCGAGCGAGGGTACACCTTC. Translating gives CSVEGHPAVFERGYTF.

A remark on this clonotype: A read error may produce the germline difference seen at one junction end. The V call is TRBV12-3 or TRBV12-4, the J call TRBJ2-3; D may be TRBD2 (6 bases). There are 15 residues in the CDR3. CDR3 bases: TGTGCCAGCAGTTTACGGCTAGCGAGTGCAGATATGCAGTATTTT. Its protein is CASSLRLASADMQYF.

The V gene is TRBV6-5, the J gene TRBJ2-3, with TRBD2 matching over 7 bases. This CDR3 is 14 amino acids long. The V gene end was trimmed by 6 bases and the J gene end by 1 base; junction bases not matched to a gene: 4. Per germline, CDR1 MNHEY and CDR2 SVGAGI. The CDR3 coding sequence is TGTGCCAGCAGCCGGGGACTACGCACAGATACGCAGTATTTT. Translation gives CASSRGLRTDTQYF.

The V call is TRBV4-1, the J call TRBJ1-2, with D maybe TRBD1 (6 bases). The CDR3 has 14 residues. Trimming cost V 4 bases and J 6 bases, with 15 bases left between them. CDR1 and CDR2 from the germline V gene are MGHRA and YSYEKL. The CDR3 protein is CASSRLQGSHGYTF. The CDR3 DNA follows: TGCGCCAGCAGCCGCCTACAGGGAAGCCATGGCTACACCTTC.

The rearrangement links TRBV20-1 to TRBJ2-7; D not resolved. This CDR3 is 12 amino acids long. V shed 5 bases and J shed 4 bases, with 12 bases lying between them. Germline V gives CDR1 DFQATT, CDR2 SNEGSKA (reference sequence). CDR3 loop: CSAQTRLYEQYF. CDR3 bases: TGCAGTGCTCAGACAAGGCTTTACGAGCAGTACTTC.

V usage is TRBV18 and J usage is TRBJ2-5, with D maybe TRBD1 (6 bases). The closer fit of TRBJ2-7 to the DNA end suggests the J call may be wrong. Germline CDR1 reads KGHSH; CDR2 reads LQKENI. CDR3 size: 14 residues. The CDR3 spells CASSPPQGTYEQYF. The DNA for the CDR3 is TGTGCCAGCTCACCACCGCAGGGGACCTACGAGCAGTACTTC.

This clonotype was counted between two and nine times. The chain employs TRBV5-1 and TRBJ2-6; D is unclear. Deletions cut 1 base from V and 4 bases from J, with 9 bases between. CDR3 size: 15 residues. Germline V gene sequence: CDR1 SGHRS, CDR2 YFSETQ. The CDR3 region is CASSLTALGANVLTF. In DNA, the CDR3 is TGCGCCAGCAGCTTGACGGCTTTGGGGGCCAACGTCCTGACTTTC. Drawing the rest from reference TRBV5-1 and TRBJ2-6, the complete variable domain is KAGVTQTPRYLIKTRGQQVTLSCSPISGHRSVSWYQQTPGQGLQFLFEYFSETQRNKGNFPGRFSGRQFSNSRSEMNVSTLELGDSALYLCASSLTALGANVLTFGAGSRLTVL.

In its sample, this clonotype was seen a few times. The chain has TRBV5-1 and TRBJ2-1, with 9 bases lining up with TRBD1. This CDR3 has 18 amino acids. Germline V gives CDR1 SGHRS, CDR2 YFSETQ. Trimming at V came to 2 bases and at J to 3 bases, leaving 12 bases not matched to a gene. CDR3 bases: TGCGCCAGCAGCTTCCCCCGGGACAGGGCGCGAGACTACAATGAGCAGTTCTTC. It yields the protein CASSFPRDRARDYNEQFF.

Comments on this clonotype: A much larger clone lies a single base off, so this may be a read error. V is TRBV11-2 and J is TRBJ2-7; possibly TRBD2 for D (6 bases). The CDR3 sequence is 13 residues long. V dropped 5 bases and J dropped 7 bases, with 15 bases sitting between them. CDR1 is SGHAT, CDR2 FQNNGV, per germline. The CDR3 bases are TGTGCCAGCAGCCCGGGGATGGAGGGGGAGCAGTACTTC. The encoded protein is CASSPGMEGEQYF.

V usage is TRBV18 and J usage is TRBJ1-5; TRBD1 matches at 8 bases. The J segment lost 3 bases and the V segment lost 1 base, leaving 8 bases of the junction unmatched. Germline V CDR1 and CDR2: KGHSH, LQKENI. The CDR3 contains 17 residues. The CDR3 loop is CASSPLSHRGFNQPQHF. CDR3 DNA: TGTGCCAGCTCACCACTATCACACAGGGGGTTCAATCAGCCCCAGCATTTT.

This clonotype was counted between two and nine times. The rearrangement links TRBV4-1 to TRBJ2-1, with TRBD2 identical over 12 bases. J lost 6 bases, V lost 3 bases, and 6 bases had no gene match. Germline CDR1 and CDR2: MGHRA and YSYEKL. This CDR3 contains 16 residues. For the CDR3, the DNA is TGCGCCAGCAGCCATCCTAGCGGGGGGGCGGGCAATGAGCAGTTCTTC. Protein: CASSHPSGGAGNEQFF.

The V and J genes are TRBV29-1 and TRBJ2-4; 11 bases map to TRBD2. The CDR3 length is 14 residues. V trimming: 3 bases; J trimming: 13 bases; junction bases outside the gene matches: 11. CDR1 and CDR2 from the germline V gene are SQVTM and ANQGSEA. The CDR3 DNA reads as TGCAGCGTTGAGTACCTAGCGGGGGGCGGGGAGCAGTACTTC. Translated: CSVEYLAGGGEQYF.

The chain carries TRBV7-9 and TRBJ2-7; 8 bases map to TRBD2. Germline values: CDR1 SEHNR, CDR2 FQNEAQ (reference sequence). This CDR3 comprises 16 residues. The V gene end was trimmed by 4 bases and the J gene end by 3 bases; junction bases not matched to a gene: 11. The CDR3 is CASSSRGTGGLYEQYF. The DNA for the CDR3 is TGTGCCAGCAGCTCCCGCGGGACGGGGGGGCTCTACGAGCAGTACTTC.

The chain has TRBV27 and TRBJ2-1; maybe TRBD2 (6 bases). There are 13 residues in the CDR3. Per the germline V gene, CDR1 is MNHEY and CDR2 is SMNVEV (reference sequence). V dropped 8 bases and J dropped 6 bases, with 14 bases sitting between them. CDR3 coding DNA: TGTGCCAGCGGAAGACTAGTGTTCAATGAGCAGTTCTTC. This sequence encodes CASGRLVFNEQFF.

The rearrangement links TRBV25-1 to TRBJ2-1, with D unresolved. This CDR3 contains 11 residues. Trimming cost V 7 bases and J 9 bases, with 10 bases left between them. The germline V gene encodes CDR1 MGHDK and CDR2 SYGVNS. CDR3 residues: CASNQVLEQFF. The CDR3 coding sequence is TGTGCCAGCAACCAGGTACTTGAGCAGTTCTTC.

This chain connects TRBV7-9 to TRBJ2-3, with 11 bases identical to TRBD2. CDR1 is SEHNR and CDR2 is FQNEAQ in the germline V gene (reference sequence). V lost 5 bases and J lost 1; bases outside the gene matches: 5. The CDR3 is 16 residues long. CDR3 residues: CASSAPGLAGTDTQYF. The DNA of the CDR3 is TGTGCCAGCAGCGCACCGGGACTAGCGGGCACAGATACGCAGTATTTT.